This T cell receptor (beta chain) was found in a study of beta chain features in type 1 diabetes. The CDR3 spans 13 residues. Germline V gene sequence: CDR1 ENHRY, CDR2 SYGVKD. With 7 bases removed from V and 5 bases from J, the gap between germline ends came to 12 bases. Study-wide points: Equally in patients and controls, PCR might preferentially amplify shorter templates. When VDJ junctions were examined, type 1 diabetes patients showed fewer insertions and more deletions. Type 1 diabetes patients had TCRB CDR3s that were shorter (moderately but significantly so) in all four CD4+ subsets.

The sequenced template was cDNA made from the entire isolated RNA. Assay: immunoSEQ multiplex PCR; the TCRdb copy retains only in-frame clones and omits some. The data hold about 620,000 clones, with around 16% observed a single time. There are many counts of this clone. Antigen specificity is unknown. The sequenced sample was naive CD4+ T cells from blood. V gene TRBV10-3 combines with J gene TRBJ2-1; D possibly matches TRBD1 or TRBD2 (6 bases each). The sequence was collected from a man aged 18 to 29 in good health. CDR3 DNA: TGTGCCATCAAGGGGGAGGTTGACAATGAGCAGTTCTTC. As protein: CAIKGEVDNEQFF.